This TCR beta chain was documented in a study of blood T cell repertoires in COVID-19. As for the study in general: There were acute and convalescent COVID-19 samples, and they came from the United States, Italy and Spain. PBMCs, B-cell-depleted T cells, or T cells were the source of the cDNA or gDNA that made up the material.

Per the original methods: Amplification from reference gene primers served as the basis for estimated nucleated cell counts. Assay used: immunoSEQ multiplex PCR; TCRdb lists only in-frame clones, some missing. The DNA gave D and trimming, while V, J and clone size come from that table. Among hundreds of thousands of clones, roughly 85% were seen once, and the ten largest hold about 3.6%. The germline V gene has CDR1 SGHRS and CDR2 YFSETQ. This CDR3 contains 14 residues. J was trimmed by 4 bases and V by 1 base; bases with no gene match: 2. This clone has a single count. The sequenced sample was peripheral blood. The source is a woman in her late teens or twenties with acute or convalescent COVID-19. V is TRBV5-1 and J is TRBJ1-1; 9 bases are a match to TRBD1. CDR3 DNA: TGCGCCAGCAGCTTGATGGGACAGGGCACTGAAGCTTTCTTT. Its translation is CASSLMGQGTEAFF.